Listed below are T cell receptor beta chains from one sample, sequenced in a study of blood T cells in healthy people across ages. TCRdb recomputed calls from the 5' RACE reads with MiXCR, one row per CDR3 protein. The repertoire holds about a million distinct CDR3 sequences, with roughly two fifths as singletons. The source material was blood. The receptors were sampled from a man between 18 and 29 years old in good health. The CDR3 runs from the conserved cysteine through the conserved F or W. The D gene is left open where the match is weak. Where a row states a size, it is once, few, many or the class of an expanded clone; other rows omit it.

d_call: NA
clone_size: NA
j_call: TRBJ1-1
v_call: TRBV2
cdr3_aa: CASISTGVSTEAFF
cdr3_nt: TGTGCCAGCATCTCAACAGGAGTGAGCACTGAAGCTTTCTTT

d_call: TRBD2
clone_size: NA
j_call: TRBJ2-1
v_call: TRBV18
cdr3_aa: CASSPPGSGAYNEQFF
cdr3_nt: TGTGCCAGCTCACCCCCCGGTAGCGGGGCCTACAATGAGCAGTTCTTC

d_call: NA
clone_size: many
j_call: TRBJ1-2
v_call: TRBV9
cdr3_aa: CASSAGTQLYGYTF
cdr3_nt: TGTGCCAGCAGCGCTGGGACCCAACTTTATGGCTACACCTTC

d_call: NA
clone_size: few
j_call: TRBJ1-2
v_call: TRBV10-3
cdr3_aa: CAISESGTPNYGYTF
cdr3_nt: TGTGCCATCAGTGAATCTGGGACGCCTAACTATGGCTACACCTTC

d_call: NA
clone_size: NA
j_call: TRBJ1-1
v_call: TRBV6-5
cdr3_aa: CASRIWGQNTEAFF
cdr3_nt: TGTGCCAGCAGAATCTGGGGGCAGAACACTGAAGCTTTCTTT

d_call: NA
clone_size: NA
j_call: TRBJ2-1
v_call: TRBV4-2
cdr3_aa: CASRERGNRGDSGNEQFF
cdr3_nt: TGTGCCAGCAGGGAGCGGGGAAACAGGGGGGATTCCGGGAATGAGCAGTTCTTC

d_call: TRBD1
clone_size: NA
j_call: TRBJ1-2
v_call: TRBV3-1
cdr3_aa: CASSKTGSYYGYTF
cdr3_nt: TGTGCCAGCAGCAAGACAGGGTCTTACTATGGCTACACCTTC

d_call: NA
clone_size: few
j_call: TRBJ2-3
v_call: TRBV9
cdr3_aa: CASSVDGGLVAQYF
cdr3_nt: TGTGCCAGCAGCGTAGACGGTGGATTAGTGGCGCAGTATTTT

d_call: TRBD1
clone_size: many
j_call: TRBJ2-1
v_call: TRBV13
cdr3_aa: CASNPYTDRDYEQFF
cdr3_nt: TGTGCCAGCAACCCATATACCGACAGGGATTATGAGCAGTTCTTC

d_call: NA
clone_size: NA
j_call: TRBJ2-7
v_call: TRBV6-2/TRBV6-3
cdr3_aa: CASSFRLTGQTDNEQYF
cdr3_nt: TGTGCCAGCAGTTTCCGACTGACAGGCCAAACAGACAATGAGCAGTACTTC

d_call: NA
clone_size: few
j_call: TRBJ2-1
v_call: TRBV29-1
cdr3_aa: CSVVRGSKGSEQFF
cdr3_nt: TGCAGCGTTGTTAGGGGGAGTAAAGGTAGTGAGCAGTTCTTC

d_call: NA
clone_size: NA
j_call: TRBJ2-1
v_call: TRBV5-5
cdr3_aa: CASSLTYRDNNEQFF
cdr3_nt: TGTGCCAGCAGCCTGACGTACAGGGATAACAATGAGCAGTTCTTC

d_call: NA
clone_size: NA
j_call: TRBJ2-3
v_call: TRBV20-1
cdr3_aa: CSAREWGTGTDTQYF
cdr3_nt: TGCAGTGCTAGAGAGTGGGGGACGGGCACAGATACGCAGTATTTT

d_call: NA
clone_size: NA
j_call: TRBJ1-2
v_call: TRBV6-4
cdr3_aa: CASSGDGSTLYGYTF
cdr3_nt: TGTGCCAGCAGTGGGGACGGATCCACGCTCTATGGCTACACCTTC

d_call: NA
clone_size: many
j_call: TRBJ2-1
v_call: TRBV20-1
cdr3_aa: CSARDWGRNEQFF
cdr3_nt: TGCAGTGCTAGAGATTGGGGGAGGAATGAGCAGTTCTTC

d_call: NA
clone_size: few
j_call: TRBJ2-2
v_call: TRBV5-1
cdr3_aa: CASSLRGIGELFF
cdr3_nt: TGCGCCAGCAGCTTGCGGGGCATCGGGGAGCTGTTTTTT

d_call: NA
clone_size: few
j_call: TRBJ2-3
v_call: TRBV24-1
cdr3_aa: CATSGSADTQYF
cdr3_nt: TGTGCCACCAGTGGTTCAGCAGATACGCAGTATTTT